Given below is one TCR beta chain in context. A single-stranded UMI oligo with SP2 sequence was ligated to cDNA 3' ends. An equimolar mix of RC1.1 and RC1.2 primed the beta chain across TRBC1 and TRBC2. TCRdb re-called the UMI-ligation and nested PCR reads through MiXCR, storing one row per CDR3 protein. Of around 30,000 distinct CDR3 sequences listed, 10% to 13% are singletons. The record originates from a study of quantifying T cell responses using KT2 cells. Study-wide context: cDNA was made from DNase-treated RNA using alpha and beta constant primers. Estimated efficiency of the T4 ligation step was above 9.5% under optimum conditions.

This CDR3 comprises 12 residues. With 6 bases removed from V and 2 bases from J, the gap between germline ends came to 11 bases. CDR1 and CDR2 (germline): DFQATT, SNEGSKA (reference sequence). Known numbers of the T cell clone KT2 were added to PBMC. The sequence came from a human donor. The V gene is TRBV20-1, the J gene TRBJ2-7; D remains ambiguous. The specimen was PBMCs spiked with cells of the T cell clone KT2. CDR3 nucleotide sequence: TGCAGTGCGCCCGACCGAACCTACGAGCAGTACTTC. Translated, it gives CSAPDRTYEQYF.